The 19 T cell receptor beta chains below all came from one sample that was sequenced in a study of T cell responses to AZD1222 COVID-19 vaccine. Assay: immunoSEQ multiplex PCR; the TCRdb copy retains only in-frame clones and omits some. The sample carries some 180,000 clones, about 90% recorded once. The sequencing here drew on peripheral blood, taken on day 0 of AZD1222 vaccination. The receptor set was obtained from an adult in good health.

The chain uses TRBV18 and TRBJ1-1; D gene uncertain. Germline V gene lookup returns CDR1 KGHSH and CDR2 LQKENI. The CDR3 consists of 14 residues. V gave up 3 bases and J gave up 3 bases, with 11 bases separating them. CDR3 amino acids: CASSPTHSDTEAFF. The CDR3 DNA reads TGTGCCAGCTCACCGACCCACTCGGACACTGAAGCTTTCTTT.

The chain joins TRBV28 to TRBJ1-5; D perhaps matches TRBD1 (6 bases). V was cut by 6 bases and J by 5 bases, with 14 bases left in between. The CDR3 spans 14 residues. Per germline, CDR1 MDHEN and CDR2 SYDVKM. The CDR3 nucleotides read TGTGCCAGCAGACTAAGACAGGAATATCAGCCCCAGCATTTT. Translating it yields CASRLRQEYQPQHF.

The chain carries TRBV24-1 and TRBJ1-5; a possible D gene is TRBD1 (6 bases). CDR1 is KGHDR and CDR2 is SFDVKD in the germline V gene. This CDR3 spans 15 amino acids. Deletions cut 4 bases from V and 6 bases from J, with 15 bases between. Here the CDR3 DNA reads TGTGCCACCAGTGAACCAGGGTCGGACAGTCAGCCCCAGCATTTT. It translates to CATSEPGSDSQPQHF.

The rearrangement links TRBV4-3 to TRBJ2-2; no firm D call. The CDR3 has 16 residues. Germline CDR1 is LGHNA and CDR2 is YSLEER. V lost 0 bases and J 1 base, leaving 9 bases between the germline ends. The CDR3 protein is CASSQEVAVNTGELFF. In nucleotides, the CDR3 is TGCGCCAGCAGCCAAGAGGTAGCAGTGAACACCGGGGAGCTGTTTTTT.

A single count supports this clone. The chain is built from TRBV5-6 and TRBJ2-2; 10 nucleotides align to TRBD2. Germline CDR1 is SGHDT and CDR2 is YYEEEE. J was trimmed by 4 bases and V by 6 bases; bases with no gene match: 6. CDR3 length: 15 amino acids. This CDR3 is CASTRSGRVTGELFF. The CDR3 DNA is TGTGCCAGCACCCGCAGCGGGAGGGTCACCGGGGAGCTGTTTTTT. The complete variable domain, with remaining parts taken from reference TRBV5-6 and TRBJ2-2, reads DAGVTQSPTHLIKTRGQQVTLRCSPKSGHDTVSWYQQALGQGPQFIFQYYEEEERQRGNFPDRFSGHQFPNYSSELNVNALLLGDSALYLCASTRSGRVTGELFFGEGSRLTVL.

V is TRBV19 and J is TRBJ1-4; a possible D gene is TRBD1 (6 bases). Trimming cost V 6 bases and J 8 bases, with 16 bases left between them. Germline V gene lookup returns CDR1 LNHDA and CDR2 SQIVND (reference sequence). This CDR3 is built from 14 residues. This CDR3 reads CASSPGTTAEKLFF. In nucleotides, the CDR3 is TGTGCCAGTAGCCCCGGGACAACCGCGGAAAAACTGTTTTTT.

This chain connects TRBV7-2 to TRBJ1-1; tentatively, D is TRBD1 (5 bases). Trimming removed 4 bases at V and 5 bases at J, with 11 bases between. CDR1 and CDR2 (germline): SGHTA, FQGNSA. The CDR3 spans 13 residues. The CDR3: CASSSRETTEAFF. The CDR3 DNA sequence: TGTGCCAGCAGCTCCAGGGAGACGACTGAAGCTTTCTTT.

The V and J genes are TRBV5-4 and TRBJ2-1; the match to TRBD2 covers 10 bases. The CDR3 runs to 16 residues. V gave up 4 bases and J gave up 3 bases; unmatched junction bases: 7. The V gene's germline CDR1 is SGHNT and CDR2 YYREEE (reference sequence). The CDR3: CASSPSLAGVYNEQFF. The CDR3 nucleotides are TGTGCCAGCAGCCCCAGCCTAGCGGGAGTCTACAATGAGCAGTTCTTC.

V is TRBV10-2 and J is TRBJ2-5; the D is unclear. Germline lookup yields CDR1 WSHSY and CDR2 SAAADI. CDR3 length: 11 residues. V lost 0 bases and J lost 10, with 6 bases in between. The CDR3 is CASSESWVQYF. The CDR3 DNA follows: TGCGCCAGCAGTGAGTCTTGGGTCCAGTACTTC.

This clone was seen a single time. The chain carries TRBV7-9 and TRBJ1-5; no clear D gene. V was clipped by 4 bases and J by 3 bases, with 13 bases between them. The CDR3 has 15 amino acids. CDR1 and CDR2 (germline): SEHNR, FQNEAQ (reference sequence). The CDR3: CASSSQTENNQPQHF. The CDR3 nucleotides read TGTGCCAGCAGCTCCCAGACCGAAAACAATCAGCCCCAGCATTTT.

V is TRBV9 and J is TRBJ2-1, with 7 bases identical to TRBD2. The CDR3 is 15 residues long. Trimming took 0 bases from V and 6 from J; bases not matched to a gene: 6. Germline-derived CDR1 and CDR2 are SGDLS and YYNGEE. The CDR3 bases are TGTGCCAGCAGCGTAGCAAGCGGGATCGGCAATGAGCAGTTCTTC. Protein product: CASSVASGIGNEQFF.

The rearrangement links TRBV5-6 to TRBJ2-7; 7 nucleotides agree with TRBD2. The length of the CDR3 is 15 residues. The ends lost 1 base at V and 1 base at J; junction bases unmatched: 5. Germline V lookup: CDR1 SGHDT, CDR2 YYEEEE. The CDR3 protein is CASSLSWGGSYEQYF. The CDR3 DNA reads TGTGCCAGCAGCTTGTCTTGGGGAGGGTCCTACGAGCAGTACTTC. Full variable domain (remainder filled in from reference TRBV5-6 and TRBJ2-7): DAGVTQSPTHLIKTRGQQVTLRCSPKSGHDTVSWYQQALGQGPQFIFQYYEEEERQRGNFPDRFSGHQFPNYSSELNVNALLLGDSALYLCASSLSWGGSYEQYFGPGTRLTVT.

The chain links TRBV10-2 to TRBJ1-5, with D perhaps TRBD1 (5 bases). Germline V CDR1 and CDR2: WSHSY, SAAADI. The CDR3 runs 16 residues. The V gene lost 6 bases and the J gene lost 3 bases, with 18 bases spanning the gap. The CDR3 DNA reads TGCGCCAGCAGGTTGGGGGAACAGAGACTCAATCAGCCCCAGCATTTT. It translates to CASRLGEQRLNQPQHF.

CDR3 protein: CALRPPLSYYNEQFF. CDR3 DNA: TGTGCCCTCCGACCCCCTTTGAGTTATTACAATGAGCAGTTCTTC. V usage is TRBV7-9 and J usage is TRBJ2-1; D gene uncertain. The V end was cut by 11 bases, the J end by 4 bases, with 21 bases between. CDR1 and CDR2 (germline): SEHNR, FQNEAQ (reference sequence). CDR3 size: 15 residues.

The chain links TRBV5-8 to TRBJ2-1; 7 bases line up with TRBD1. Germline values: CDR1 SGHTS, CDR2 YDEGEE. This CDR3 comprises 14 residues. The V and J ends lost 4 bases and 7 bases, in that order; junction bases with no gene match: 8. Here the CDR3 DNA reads TGTGCCAGCAGCATATACAGGGGATTGAATGAGCAGTTCTTC. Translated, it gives CASSIYRGLNEQFF.

The CDR3 nucleotides read TGTGCCAGTAGTATACGGGTCGGCGCGGGGGGCGCGGAGCAGTACTTC. Translating gives CASSIRVGAGGAEQYF. The J gene is TRBJ2-7, the V gene TRBV19; 8 nucleotides align to TRBD2. The CDR3 sequence is 16 residues long. Germline-derived CDR1 and CDR2 are LNHDA and SQIVND (reference sequence). V gave up 2 bases and J gave up 7 bases; unmatched junction bases: 13.

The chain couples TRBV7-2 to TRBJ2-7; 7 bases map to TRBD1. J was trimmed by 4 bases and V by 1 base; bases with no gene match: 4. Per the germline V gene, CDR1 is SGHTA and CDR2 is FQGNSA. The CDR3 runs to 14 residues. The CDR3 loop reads CASSLETGSYEQYF. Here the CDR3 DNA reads TGTGCCAGCAGCTTAGAGACAGGGTCGTACGAGCAGTACTTC.

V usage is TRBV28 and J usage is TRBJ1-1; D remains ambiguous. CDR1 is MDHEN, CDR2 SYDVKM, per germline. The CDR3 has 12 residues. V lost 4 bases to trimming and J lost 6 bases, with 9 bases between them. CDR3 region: CASSSGRAEAFF. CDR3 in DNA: TGTGCCAGCAGTTCTGGGAGGGCTGAAGCTTTCTTT.

In nucleotides, the CDR3 is TGCGCCAGCAGCCCCGGGACCAGGGATCAGCCCCAGCATTTT. This codes for CASSPGTRDQPQHF. The chain is built from TRBV5-1 and TRBJ1-5, with D tentatively TRBD1 (5 bases). Germline V gene lookup returns CDR1 SGHRS and CDR2 YFSETQ. The CDR3 length is 14 residues. V lost 4 bases and J lost 5, with 13 bases in between. The full variable domain, its missing parts supplied by reference TRBV5-1 and TRBJ1-5, is KAGVTQTPRYLIKTRGQQVTLSCSPISGHRSVSWYQQTPGQGLQFLFEYFSETQRNKGNFPGRFSGRQFSNSRSEMNVSTLELGDSALYLCASSPGTRDQPQHFGDGTRLSIL.